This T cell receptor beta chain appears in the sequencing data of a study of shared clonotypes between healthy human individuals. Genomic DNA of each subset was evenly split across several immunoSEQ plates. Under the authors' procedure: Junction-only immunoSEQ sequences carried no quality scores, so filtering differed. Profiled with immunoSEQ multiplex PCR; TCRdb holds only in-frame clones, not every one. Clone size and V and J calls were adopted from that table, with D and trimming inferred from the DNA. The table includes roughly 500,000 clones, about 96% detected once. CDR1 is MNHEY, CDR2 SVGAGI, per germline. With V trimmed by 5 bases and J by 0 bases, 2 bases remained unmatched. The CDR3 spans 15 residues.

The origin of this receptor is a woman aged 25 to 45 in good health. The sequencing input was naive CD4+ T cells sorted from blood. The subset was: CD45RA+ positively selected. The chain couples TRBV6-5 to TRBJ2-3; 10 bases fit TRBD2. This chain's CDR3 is CASSGSGRSTDTQYF. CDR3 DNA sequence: TGTGCCAGCAGTGGTAGCGGGAGGAGCACAGATACGCAGTATTTT.